This TCR beta chain was identified during a study of blood T cell repertoires in COVID-19. Study at large: Samples of COVID-19 (acute and convalescent) were obtained from the United States, Italy and Spain. In each case, the material was cDNA or gDNA derived from T cells, B-cell-depleted T cells, or PBMCs.

TCRdb keeps only in-frame clones here, not all; method: immunoSEQ multiplex PCR. Found here are about 670,000 clones, 70% to 90% of them singletons; the top ten hold approximately 0.3%. CDR3 length: 14 amino acids. V was pared by 4 bases and J by 2 bases, with 11 bases between. From germline, CDR1 is LGHNA and CDR2 YNFKEQ. This TCR was sampled from a young woman with acute or convalescent COVID-19. The material sequenced was peripheral blood. V is TRBV4-2 and J is TRBJ1-2; D is uncertain. The CDR3 DNA follows: TGTGCCAGCAGCCTCAGGAGGGCCAACTATGGCTACACCTTC. This gives the protein CASSLRRANYGYTF.